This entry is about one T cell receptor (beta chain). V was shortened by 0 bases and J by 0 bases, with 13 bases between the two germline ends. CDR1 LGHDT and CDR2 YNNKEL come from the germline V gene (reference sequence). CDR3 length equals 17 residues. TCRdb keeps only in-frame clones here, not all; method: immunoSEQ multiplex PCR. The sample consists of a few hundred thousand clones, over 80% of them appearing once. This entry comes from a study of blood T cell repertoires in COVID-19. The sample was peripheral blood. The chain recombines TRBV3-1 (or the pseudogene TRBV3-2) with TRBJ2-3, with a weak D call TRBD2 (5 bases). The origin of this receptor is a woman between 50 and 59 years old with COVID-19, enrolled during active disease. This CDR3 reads CASSQELSGRSTDTQYF. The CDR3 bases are TGTGCCAGCAGCCAAGAGTTAAGCGGTCGTAGCACAGATACGCAGTATTTT.